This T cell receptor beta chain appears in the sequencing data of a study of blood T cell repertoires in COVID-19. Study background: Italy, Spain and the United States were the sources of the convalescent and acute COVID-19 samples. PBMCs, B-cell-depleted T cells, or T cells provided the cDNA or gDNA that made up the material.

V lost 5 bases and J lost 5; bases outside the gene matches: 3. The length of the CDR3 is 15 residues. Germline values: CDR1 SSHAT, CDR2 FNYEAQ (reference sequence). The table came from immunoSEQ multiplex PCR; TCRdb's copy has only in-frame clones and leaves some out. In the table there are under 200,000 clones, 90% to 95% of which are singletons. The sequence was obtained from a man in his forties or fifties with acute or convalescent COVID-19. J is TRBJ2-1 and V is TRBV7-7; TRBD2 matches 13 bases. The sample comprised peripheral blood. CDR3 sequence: CASSLGTSGNNEQFF. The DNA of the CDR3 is TGTGCCAGCAGCCTGGGGACTAGCGGGAACAATGAGCAGTTCTTC.